Listed below are T cell receptor beta chains from one sample, sequenced in a study of cytomegalovirus exposure and HLA in healthy donors. Data came from immunoSEQ multiplex PCR; TCRdb stores just in-frame clones and leaves some out. Here the sample spans over 150,000 clones, about 80% being singletons. The sequencing input was PBMCs. These receptors were obtained from a man aged 30 to 45 in good health and CMV-seronegative. Each CDR3 is given with its conserved first and last residue. Fields, in order: J gene, D gene, clone size, V gene, CDR3 protein, CDR3 DNA. The D gene is left open where the match is weak. Size is stated for part of the rows, as once, few or many counts, or as a class when the clone is expanded.

j_call: TRBJ2-3; d_call: TRBD1; clone_size: -; v_call: TRBV19; cdr3_aa: CASSPFGTGDTDTQYF; cdr3_nt: TGTGCCAGTAGTCCGTTTGGGACAGGAGACACAGATACGCAGTATTTT
j_call: TRBJ2-1; d_call: TRBD2; clone_size: once; v_call: TRBV13; cdr3_aa: CASSPPSGRGDEQFF; cdr3_nt: TGTGCCAGCAGCCCCCCTAGCGGGAGAGGGGATGAGCAGTTCTTC
j_call: TRBJ1-1; d_call: -; clone_size: -; v_call: TRBV5-4; cdr3_aa: CASSRGGEAFF; cdr3_nt: TGTGCCAGCAGCCGAGGTGGAGAAGCTTTCTTT
j_call: TRBJ2-1; d_call: -; clone_size: -; v_call: TRBV5-4; cdr3_aa: CASSSDWEQFF; cdr3_nt: TGTGCCAGCAGCTCGGACTGGGAGCAGTTCTTC
j_call: TRBJ2-5; d_call: -; clone_size: -; v_call: TRBV27; cdr3_aa: CASSSQGTQYF; cdr3_nt: TGTGCCAGCAGTTCACAGGGGACCCAGTACTTC
j_call: TRBJ2-5; d_call: -; clone_size: -; v_call: TRBV19; cdr3_aa: CASSIMGAGETQYF; cdr3_nt: TGTGCCAGTAGTATCATGGGGGCCGGGGAGACCCAGTACTTC
j_call: TRBJ2-7; d_call: -; clone_size: -; v_call: TRBV5-6; cdr3_aa: CASSPEEVDDEQYF; cdr3_nt: TGTGCCAGCAGCCCGGAGGAGGTTGACGACGAGCAGTACTTC
j_call: TRBJ2-7; d_call: -; clone_size: -; v_call: TRBV19; cdr3_aa: CASSIQAGYEQYF; cdr3_nt: TGTGCCAGTAGTATACAGGCAGGCTACGAGCAGTACTTC
j_call: TRBJ1-1; d_call: -; clone_size: -; v_call: TRBV5-4; cdr3_aa: CASSLTGPMDTEAFF; cdr3_nt: TGTGCCAGCAGCTTGACAGGCCCTATGGACACTGAAGCTTTCTTT
j_call: TRBJ2-2; d_call: TRBD1; clone_size: -; v_call: TRBV7-6; cdr3_aa: CASSLGRDRGHPGELFF; cdr3_nt: TGTGCCAGCAGCTTAGGCAGGGACAGGGGGCACCCCGGGGAGCTGTTTTTT
j_call: TRBJ2-1; d_call: TRBD2; clone_size: -; v_call: TRBV11-2; cdr3_aa: CASSLSSGGHNEQFF; cdr3_nt: TGTGCCAGCAGCTTGTCTAGCGGGGGCCACAATGAGCAGTTCTTC
j_call: TRBJ2-2; d_call: TRBD1; clone_size: few; v_call: TRBV5-6; cdr3_aa: CASSRTGNTGELFF; cdr3_nt: TGTGCCAGCAGCCGGACAGGGAACACCGGGGAGCTGTTTTTT
j_call: TRBJ1-6; d_call: -; clone_size: -; v_call: TRBV27; cdr3_aa: CASSQGTPSPLHF; cdr3_nt: TGTGCCAGCTCCCAGGGGACCCCTTCACCCCTCCACTTT
j_call: TRBJ2-3; d_call: -; clone_size: -; v_call: TRBV7-3; cdr3_aa: CASSFNSNTDTQYF; cdr3_nt: TGTGCCAGCAGCTTCAATAGCAACACAGATACGCAGTATTTT
j_call: TRBJ2-5; d_call: TRBD2; clone_size: -; v_call: TRBV7-3; cdr3_aa: CASSSRGGRGETQYF; cdr3_nt: TGTGCCAGCAGCTCACGGGGGGGGAGGGGAGAGACCCAGTACTTC
j_call: TRBJ2-3; d_call: TRBD1; clone_size: -; v_call: TRBV5-5; cdr3_aa: CASSLTGTGSSTDTQYF; cdr3_nt: TGTGCCAGCAGCTTGACCGGGACAGGGTCTAGCACAGATACGCAGTATTTT
j_call: TRBJ1-4; d_call: -; clone_size: -; v_call: TRBV2; cdr3_aa: CASNLRRDNEKLFF; cdr3_nt: TGTGCCAGCAATCTACGGCGGGATAATGAAAAACTGTTTTTT
j_call: TRBJ2-3; d_call: -; clone_size: -; v_call: TRBV7-3; cdr3_aa: CASSLTGSPDTQYF; cdr3_nt: TGTGCCAGCAGCTTAACCGGGAGCCCAGATACGCAGTATTTT
j_call: TRBJ2-1; d_call: TRBD2; clone_size: -; v_call: TRBV2; cdr3_aa: CASRQRTSGINEQFF; cdr3_nt: TGTGCCAGCAGACAGAGGACTAGCGGGATCAATGAGCAGTTCTTC
j_call: TRBJ2-7; d_call: TRBD1; clone_size: few; v_call: TRBV28; cdr3_aa: CASSYRGEGYEQYF; cdr3_nt: TGTGCCAGCAGTTACAGGGGAGAGGGGTACGAGCAGTACTTC
j_call: TRBJ2-3; d_call: -; clone_size: -; v_call: TRBV7-8; cdr3_aa: CASSPRVDTQYF; cdr3_nt: TGTGCCAGCAGCCCCAGGGTTGATACGCAGTATTTT
j_call: TRBJ2-3; d_call: -; clone_size: -; v_call: TRBV7-9; cdr3_aa: CASSSQGDTQYF; cdr3_nt: TGTGCCAGCAGTTCGCAGGGAGATACGCAGTATTTT
j_call: TRBJ2-3; d_call: -; clone_size: few; v_call: TRBV5-4; cdr3_aa: CASSHRSSTDTQYF; cdr3_nt: TGTGCCAGCAGCCACAGAAGCAGCACAGATACGCAGTATTTT
j_call: TRBJ2-1; d_call: -; clone_size: -; v_call: TRBV9; cdr3_aa: CASSVSVEQFF; cdr3_nt: TGTGCCAGCAGCGTGTCGGTGGAGCAGTTCTTC